The sequence of this T cell receptor beta chain was determined in a study of human T cells and chemical hapten exposure (dated by TCRdb to about 2021). With regard to the full study: For sensitization, 2% DPC in acetone was applied to a roughly 2 cm by roughly 2 cm area of upper inner arm skin. Weekly therapeutic DPC doses were additionally applied to the scalp of patients throughout the approximately 24-week study period. Patch testing on the upper back used Finn chambers containing 0.01% DPC, with scoring done after 6 days according to International Contact Dermatitis Research Group standards. Alopecia areata with under or over 50% scalp involvement, alopecia totalis and alopecia universalis were represented in the patient cohort, which was mostly female. The libraries were sequenced as a pool, and the TCR yield per sample differed mostly because of small variations in library volumes within the pool. This study followed changes in the peripheral blood TCR repertoire in vivo during primary and secondary sensitization of alopecia patients to the hapten diphenylcyclopropenone (DPC). Blood samples were taken from patients before sensitization (week 0) and then at 2, 6 and about 24 weeks after DPC sensitization. For TCR sequencing, blood came from about 29 alopecia patients at anywhere from one to four time points (pre-sensitization, 2, 6 and 24 weeks). Overall study results and their limits: Because every patient had alopecia, a presumed autoimmune disease, the patients' immune response might differ from that of healthy individuals. The number of TCRs above 1 in 1000 frequency did not change with DPC sensitization; there was no evidence of global repertoire structure alterations. Patch test score correlated positively with the number of PT1 expanded TCRs, reaching significance at thresholds 8, 16 and 32 but not at 4. After repeated subsampling, the strength of the expansion versus patch-test correlation and the threshold at which it became significant changed. Compared with pre-sensitization or healthy control sets, expanded TCRs formed significantly more large CDR3 similarity clusters, which is consistent with antigen-driven responses.

The library was prepared using RACE. TCRdb records NextSeq 500 as the sequencer. During library preparation, unique molecular identifiers were attached to individual cDNA molecules so that TCRs could be counted quantitatively and reproducibly. For every blood RNA sample, sequencing covered both the TCR alpha and TCR beta chains. Under the source paper's analysis protocol: A median of around 96,000 TCRs per sample was observed, with a range of roughly 23,224 to 750,000. The Decombinator software suite was used to annotate V, J and CDR3 in the TCR reads. For the PS versus PT1 abundance plots, all samples were subsampled to the same number of TCRs (28,000). Expanded TCRs were defined as absent before sensitization and observed at least eight times at the 2-week time point. TCRdb passed the public sequencing reads through fastp at Q25 and MiXCR, retaining productive beta sequences. Rows with a matching CDR3 protein are joined into one entry that keeps the most common DNA and genes. The authors' filters were not applied to this entry. The sample table holds roughly 260,000 distinct CDR3 sequences, of which approximately 8.6% were seen once. The biggest ten clones account for over 2% of the sample.

This clonotype was counted between two and nine times. It has no known antigen specificity. Per-base qualities were not stored, and no clone one base away is much larger. Explained via the paper, the time point label denotes: pre-sensitization, week 0. The treatment or condition label corresponds to: therapeutic diphenylcyclopropenone sensitization with weekly scalp DPC. At every patch-test visit, the blood draw took place before the patch test was put on. To be eligible, patients had to be aged 18 to 70, diagnosed with alopecia and judged suitable for DPC therapy, while pregnant patients were excluded. Total RNA was extracted from unfractionated whole blood that had been collected in Tempus Blood RNA tubes. Unmatched junction bases come to 5, with V trimmed by 6 bases and J by 3 bases. The cysteine opens and the phenylalanine closes a CDR3 of 14 amino acids. The read is trimmed to its CDR3 DNA, 42 bases read in frame from base 1.

This sample comprised whole blood, obtained in connection with sensitization to the hapten diphenylcyclopropenone (DPC). This receptor was identified in a middle-aged woman with alopecia areata. Some clones in this sample may be carry-over from other donors' samples. The receptor chain draws on TRBV12-3 or TRBV12-4 and TRBJ2-1; 7 bases in the middle match TRBD1. The CDR3 region: CASRPRDSYNEQFF. The DNA sequence reads TGTGCCAGCAGGCCTCGGGACAGCTACAATGAGCAGTTCTTC.